This entry lists 30 T cell receptor beta chains sequenced from one sample in a study of cytomegalovirus exposure and HLA in healthy donors. Both 60 Vbeta primers and 13 Jbeta primers went into the PCR. Using immunoSEQ multiplex PCR, the repertoire was profiled, and TCRdb retains in-frame clones only, with some absent. The sample consists of 150,000 to 200,000 clones, around 80% of them appearing once. The sample consisted of PBMCs. The receptor source for this set is a male donor in good health and CMV-seropositive.

The sample holds one count of this clone. This sequence joins TRBV7-2 and TRBJ2-3; weak D call: TRBD2 (5 bases). Per the germline V gene, CDR1 is SGHTA and CDR2 is FQGNSA. Between the trimmed V and J ends, which lost 5 bases and 6 bases, there was a span of 15 bases. This CDR3 is built from 14 residues. This CDR3 is CASSPRTVADTQYF. The CDR3 region has the DNA TGTGCCAGCAGCCCGCGGACTGTGGCGGATACGCAGTATTTT.

The J gene is TRBJ1-2, the V gene TRBV4-1; TRBD1 agrees at 8 bases. In germline, CDR1 is MGHRA, CDR2 YSYEKL. V dropped 8 bases and J dropped 4; count of bases not matched to a gene: 18. The CDR3 is made up of 17 amino acids. The CDR3 nucleotides are TGCGCCAGCTCCACACAAACGACAGGGGTATCAGTCTATGGCTACACCTTC. It yields the protein CASSTQTTGVSVYGYTF.

V is TRBV7-9 and J is TRBJ2-7; maybe TRBD2 (7 bases). The length of the CDR3 is 13 residues. The germline gives CDR1 SEHNR, CDR2 FQNEAQ (reference sequence). The V and J ends lost 5 bases and 6 bases respectively, with 14 bases between them. DNA for the CDR3: TGTGCCAGCAGCCTGTCGGGGGGCCGCGAGCAGTACTTC. Amino acid sequence: CASSLSGGREQYF.

This chain uses TRBV7-9 with TRBJ2-2; TRBD1 matches 11 bases. This CDR3 is built from 15 residues. Trimming took 6 bases from V and 5 from J; bases not matched to a gene: 5. In germline, CDR1 is SEHNR, CDR2 FQNEAQ (reference sequence). This CDR3 reads CASRRGTGGTGELFF. The CDR3 bases are TGTGCCAGCAGACGTGGGACAGGGGGGACCGGGGAGCTGTTTTTT.

V usage is TRBV2 and J usage is TRBJ1-5; D may be TRBD1 (5 bases). Germline assignment: CDR1 SNHLY and CDR2 FYNNEI. CDR3 size: 13 residues. Trimming shortened V by 6 bases and J by 2 bases, and 8 bases separated the two germline ends. In DNA form, the CDR3 reads TGTGCCAGCAGGGCGACAGGCAATCAGCCCCAGCATTTT. Protein: CASRATGNQPQHF.

This clone came up a few times. The CDR3: CASSLVGQGGSPLHF. CDR3 nucleotide sequence: TGTGCCAGCAGCTTGGTGGGGCAGGGGGGTTCACCCCTCCACTTT. This chain uses TRBV5-4 with TRBJ1-6; 7 bases agree with TRBD1. The CDR3 loop spans 15 amino acids. CDR1 and CDR2 (germline): SGHNT, YYREEE (reference sequence). J was trimmed by 9 bases and V by 0 bases; bases with no gene match: 6.

The genes are TRBV6-1 and TRBJ2-7, with 11 bases fitting TRBD1. The CDR3 has 15 amino acids. With 3 bases clipped from V and 2 bases from J, the junction kept 3 bases outside the gene matches. Looked up from germline, CDR1 is MNHNS and CDR2 is SASEGT. The CDR3 protein is CASSDPGQGAYEQYF. The CDR3 DNA follows: TGTGCCAGCAGTGACCCGGGACAGGGGGCCTACGAGCAGTACTTC.

The count of this clone is one. The J gene is TRBJ1-2, the V gene TRBV7-8; 8 nucleotides align to TRBD1. V shed 5 bases, J shed 5 bases, and the junction held 13 bases outside the gene matches. This CDR3 spans 16 amino acids. Germline loops: CDR1 SGHVS, CDR2 FQNEAQ. The CDR3 protein is CASSASGGTTLYGYTF. CDR3 nucleotide sequence: TGTGCCAGCAGCGCTTCAGGGGGCACCACTCTATATGGCTACACCTTC. Drawing the rest from reference TRBV7-8 and TRBJ1-2, the complete variable domain is GAGVSQSPRYKVAKRGQDVALRCDPISGHVSLFWYQQALGQGPEFLTYFQNEAQLDKSGLPSDRFFAERPEGSVSTLKIQRTQQEDSAVYLCASSASGGTTLYGYTFGSGTRLTVV.

The V gene is TRBV5-1, the J gene TRBJ2-1; 13 bases map to TRBD2. Germline trimming cut 2 bases from V and 6 bases from J; bases unmatched to any gene: 2. Germline V CDR1 and CDR2: SGHRS, YFSETQ. The CDR3 is 15 residues long. The CDR3 sequence is CASSFGLAGVNEQFF. The CDR3 DNA reads TGCGCCAGCAGCTTCGGACTAGCGGGAGTCAATGAGCAGTTCTTC.

The count of this clone is one. V and J are TRBV29-1 and TRBJ1-2, with 7 bases matching TRBD1. The CDR3 is 14 residues long. With 2 bases clipped from V and 3 bases from J, the junction kept 6 bases outside the gene matches. The germline V gene has CDR1 SQVTM and CDR2 ANQGSEA. As DNA, the CDR3 is TGCAGCGTTGAACGGTTTACAGGGGACTATGGCTACACCTTC. Protein: CSVERFTGDYGYTF.

The chain combines TRBV5-1 with TRBJ2-7; TRBD1 matches 8 bases. CDR1 is SGHRS and CDR2 is YFSETQ in the germline V gene. V trimming: 4 bases; J trimming: 4 bases; junction bases outside the gene matches: 10. The CDR3 length is 15 residues. The CDR3 DNA reads as TGCGCCAGCAGCCTAACCCCGACAGGGGCATACGAGCAGTACTTC. This gives the protein CASSLTPTGAYEQYF.

V usage is TRBV6-6 and J usage is TRBJ2-5; TRBD2 might be the D (6 bases). The CDR3 sequence is 15 residues long. Trimming shortened V by 2 bases and J by 5 bases, and 15 bases separated the two germline ends. Germline values: CDR1 MNHNY, CDR2 SVGAGI (reference sequence). In nucleotides, the CDR3 is TGTGCCAGCAGTTACGAGGGAGGAGCCCCGGAGACCCAGTACTTC. This encodes CASSYEGGAPETQYF.

The J gene is TRBJ1-3, the V gene TRBV10-3, with D uncertain. V was trimmed by 6 bases and J by 4 bases, leaving 4 bases between them. Germline assignment: CDR1 ENHRY and CDR2 SYGVKD. The CDR3 sequence is 11 residues long. The CDR3 here is CAIRAGNTIYF. CDR3 in DNA: TGTGCCATCAGGGCCGGAAACACCATATATTTT.

The chain uses TRBV27 and TRBJ1-2, with 7 bases lining up with TRBD1. Germline trimming cut 4 bases from V and 6 bases from J; bases unmatched to any gene: 5. The germline CDR1 and CDR2 sequences are MNHEY and SMNVEV (reference sequence). This CDR3 is 13 amino acids long. The CDR3 region is CASSSRQGDGYTF. CDR3 in DNA: TGTGCCAGCAGTTCAAGACAGGGCGATGGCTACACCTTC.

The chain carries TRBV6-5 and TRBJ2-5, with 8 bases matching TRBD2. The CDR3 length is 14 residues. Germline lookup yields CDR1 MNHEY and CDR2 SVGAGI. The trim removed 11 bases at V and 2 bases at J, leaving 10 bases unmatched. The chain's CDR3 is CAAARRGGQETQYF. In DNA, the CDR3 is TGTGCCGCGGCCCGCCGGGGGGGGCAAGAGACCCAGTACTTC.

The CDR3 sequence: CASSFALAGLRTDTQYF. The CDR3 DNA reads TGTGCCAGCAGCTTTGCCCTAGCGGGATTGAGGACAGATACGCAGTATTTT. The rearrangement uses TRBV27 and TRBJ2-3; 9 bases match TRBD2. The CDR3 sequence is 17 residues long. The junction had 13 bases not matched to a gene; V was cut back by 6 bases and J by 3 bases. Germline V gene data show CDR1 as MNHEY and CDR2 as SMNVEV (reference sequence).

The chain couples TRBV11-2 to TRBJ2-3; 10 nucleotides match TRBD2. Unmatched junction bases numbered 13, after V lost 5 bases and J lost 2 bases. Germline V CDR1 and CDR2: SGHAT, FQNNGV. CDR3 size: 18 residues. CDR3 DNA: TGTGCCAGCAGCGAACGCCCGGGACTAGCGACGTCCACAGATACGCAGTATTTT. Its protein product is CASSERPGLATSTDTQYF.

The chain carries TRBV7-9 and TRBJ1-5; D uncertain. CDR3 size: 12 residues. V was shortened by 4 bases and J by 3 bases, with 4 bases between the two germline ends. Looked up from germline, CDR1 is SEHNR and CDR2 is FQNEAQ (reference sequence). CDR3 coding DNA: TGTGCCAGCAGCTATTACAATCAGCCCCAGCATTTT. This encodes CASSYYNQPQHF.

The rearrangement links TRBV7-6 to TRBJ2-5, with 11 bases fitting TRBD2. CDR1 and CDR2 from the germline V gene are SGHVS and FNYEAQ. The CDR3 is 16 residues long. V trimming: 5 bases; J trimming: 2 bases; junction bases outside the gene matches: 7. CDR3 in DNA: TGTGCCAGCAGCAAGACTAGCGGGGCGCGTCAAGAGACCCAGTACTTC. Amino acid sequence: CASSKTSGARQETQYF.

The chain links TRBV6-5 to TRBJ1-5; no definite D call. This CDR3 is built from 13 residues. Germline CDR1 reads MNHEY; CDR2 reads SVGAGI. The V end was cut by 5 bases, the J end by 4 bases, with 9 bases between. The DNA for the CDR3 is TGTGCCAGCAGTCCCGCGTGGAATCAGCCCCAGCATTTT. Residues: CASSPAWNQPQHF.

The chain links TRBV5-1 to TRBJ1-5, with no clear D. Trimming left V 0 bases short and J 0 bases short, with 13 bases between. The CDR3 contains 17 residues. CDR1 and CDR2 (germline): SGHRS, YFSETQ. The CDR3 DNA is TGCGCCAGCAGCTTGGGGGCAGGATCTTATAGCAATCAGCCCCAGCATTTT. Translation: CASSLGAGSYSNQPQHF. The full variable domain, its missing parts supplied by reference TRBV5-1 and TRBJ1-5, is KAGVTQTPRYLIKTRGQQVTLSCSPISGHRSVSWYQQTPGQGLQFLFEYFSETQRNKGNFPGRFSGRQFSNSRSEMNVSTLELGDSALYLCASSLGAGSYSNQPQHFGDGTRLSIL.

The chain recombines TRBV6-5 with TRBJ2-1; the D is unclear. CDR3 length: 14 amino acids. Germline assignment: CDR1 MNHEY and CDR2 SVGAGI. V gave up 6 bases and J gave up 10 bases, with 19 bases separating them. The CDR3: CASRPRLTRTEQFF. DNA for the CDR3: TGTGCCAGCAGGCCACGCCTTACTCGCACCGAGCAGTTCTTC.

Here the CDR3 DNA reads TGTGCCAGCAGTCCCCAGGGAACCTACGAGCAGTACTTC. This gives the protein CASSPQGTYEQYF. The gene calls are TRBV27 and TRBJ2-5; the D gene is possibly TRBD1 (5 bases). The end of the DNA is better explained by TRBJ2-7, so the J call may be wrong. This CDR3 has 13 amino acids. CDR1 and CDR2 from the germline V gene are MNHEY and SMNVEV (reference sequence).

The chain joins TRBV18 to TRBJ1-4; D remains unclear. V lost 2 bases and J 0 bases, leaving 7 bases between the germline ends. This CDR3 has 15 residues. Per the germline V gene, CDR1 is KGHSH and CDR2 is LQKENI. The CDR3 nucleotides read TGTGCCAGCTCACCAGGCCAGTCAACTAATGAAAAACTGTTTTTT. It specifies CASSPGQSTNEKLFF.

The chain combines TRBV7-9 with TRBJ1-1; no firm D call. Trimming shortened V by 2 bases and J by 7 bases, and 8 bases separated the two germline ends. The CDR3 sequence is 12 residues long. Germline CDR1 SEHNR, CDR2 FQNEAQ (reference sequence). The CDR3 nucleotides are TGTGCCAGCAGCTTAATGGGCGTTGAAGCTTTCTTT. This encodes CASSLMGVEAFF.

The chain is built from TRBV11-2 and TRBJ2-3, with D perhaps matching TRBD1 (6 bases). Trimming left V 6 bases short and J 4 bases short, with 17 bases between. Germline lookup yields CDR1 SGHAT and CDR2 FQNNGV. The CDR3 sequence is 15 residues long. CDR3 nucleotides: TGTGCCAGCAGGAATTACAGGGACCCGGCAGATACGCAGTATTTT. It codes for CASRNYRDPADTQYF.

V is TRBV6-5 and J is TRBJ2-5, with TRBD1 matching over 7 bases. V lost 4 bases to trimming and J lost 1 base; unmatched junction nucleotides: 3. Germline values: CDR1 MNHEY, CDR2 SVGAGI. CDR3 size: 14 residues. Written as DNA, the CDR3 is TGTGCCAGCAGTTCGGACAGGACCCAAGAGACCCAGTACTTC. Protein product: CASSSDRTQETQYF.

The chain has TRBV15 and TRBJ2-3; 12 bases fit TRBD2. This CDR3 has 15 residues. The ends lost 5 bases at V and 6 bases at J; junction bases unmatched: 6. Germline assignment: CDR1 LNHNV and CDR2 YYDKDF (reference sequence). The CDR3 region has the DNA TGTGCCACCAGCGCCCTAGCGGGAGGGTTGGATACGCAGTATTTT. Protein product: CATSALAGGLDTQYF.

The chain has TRBV28 and TRBJ2-5; 11 nucleotides agree with TRBD2. Per germline, CDR1 MDHEN and CDR2 SYDVKM. This CDR3 has 16 residues. The V and J ends lost 9 bases and 3 bases, in that order; junction bases with no gene match: 12. This CDR3 is CASSNPGLAEKETQYF. The CDR3 bases are TGTGCCAGTTCGAATCCGGGACTAGCGGAGAAAGAGACCCAGTACTTC.

This chain connects TRBV6-5 to TRBJ2-1, with 12 bases lining up with TRBD2. The CDR3 spans 15 residues. V lost 6 bases to trimming and J lost 9 bases; unmatched junction nucleotides: 9. Germline values: CDR1 MNHEY, CDR2 SVGAGI. The CDR3 nucleotides are TGTGCCAGCAGATTGACTAGCGGGAGAGGGGGTGAGCAGTTCTTC. Its protein product is CASRLTSGRGGEQFF.